The sequence of this TCR beta chain was determined in a study of CD8 T cells in ankylosing spondylitis. The CDR3 has 16 residues. Germline CDR1 SGHVS, CDR2 FQNEAQ. V shed 5 bases and J shed 2 bases, with 15 bases lying between them. Making the TCR beta libraries involved quantitative 5'-RACE with molecular barcodes. In TCRdb, the 5' RACE reads were re-called with MiXCR into one record per CDR3 protein. The sample lists about 36,000 distinct CDR3 sequences, approximately 5.9% seen once, with around 12% in the top ten. This clonotype was seen at least ten times. The TCR originated in a male donor with ankylosing spondylitis or in good health (not recorded which). Sequencing was done on a sample of blood, either unsorted or a sorted T cell fraction (not recorded which). The V and J genes are TRBV7-8 and TRBJ2-2, with a weak D call TRBD2 (7 bases). DNA for the CDR3: TGTGCCAGCAGCCCTAGGGGGGGGTTCAACACCGGGGAGCTGTTTTTT. It is translated as CASSPRGGFNTGELFF.